This T cell receptor beta chain was identified in a study of blood T cell repertoires in COVID-19. Study background: PBMCs, B-cell-depleted T cells, or T cells were the source of the cDNA or gDNA that made up the material.

V dropped 5 bases and J dropped 7; count of bases not matched to a gene: 9. Germline assignment: CDR1 SGHVS and CDR2 FQNEAQ. CDR3 length: 14 residues. Authors' data handling: The authors estimated nucleated cell counts from reference gene primer amplification. Profiled with immunoSEQ multiplex PCR; TCRdb holds only in-frame clones, not every one. D and trimming were read from the DNA, whereas the V and J calls and clone size are those reported in that table. Among under 140,000 clones listed, 75% to 85% were seen once. This chain joins TRBV7-8 and TRBJ1-2; TRBD1 matches at 8 bases. The sample consisted of peripheral blood. The source of this sequence is a woman aged 60 to 75 with acute or convalescent COVID-19. CDR3 DNA sequence: TGTGCCAGCAGCCAAACCGGACAGGGTCTTGGCTACACCTTC. Translated, it gives CASSQTGQGLGYTF.